These T cell receptor beta chains were read from a single sample in a study of T cell repertoires in cytomegalovirus infection. TCRdb re-called the reads through MiXCR, storing one row per CDR3 protein. The sample lists a few hundred thousand distinct CDR3 sequences; more than 8% were seen once. Sequenced material: PBMCs. The source of these receptors is a human donor in good health (CMV status not recorded). Some clones in this sample may be carry-over from other donors' samples. The CDR3 runs from the conserved cysteine through the conserved F or W. D genes are given only for firm matches. Expanded clones get a size class; other rows say once, few or many, or leave the size out.

clone_size d_call j_call v_call cdr3_nt cdr3_aa
many TRBD2 TRBJ2-1 TRBV7-2 TGTGCCAGCAGGCTACAGCGGGAGCTCTACAATGAGCAGTTCTTC CASRLQRELYNEQFF
few - TRBJ2-3 TRBV10-3 TGTGCCATCAGTGAAGCGGGCTCTAGCACAGATACGCAGTATTTT CAISEAGSSTDTQYF
- - TRBJ2-3 TRBV7-8 TGTGCCAGCAGCTTAGACGGAGTTCTAACTACGCAGTATTTT CASSLDGVLTTQYF
many - TRBJ2-3 TRBV7-3 TGTGCCAGCAGCCGGCCAAGGACGCAGTATTTT CASSRPRTQYF
many TRBD1 TRBJ1-2 TRBV7-2 TGTGCCAGCAGCTTAAAGACAGGGGGCTATGGCTACACCTTC CASSLKTGGYGYTF
many - TRBJ2-7 TRBV7-2 TGTGCCAGCAGCTATACGGCTCGTGTGGGGAGCGAGCAGTACTTC CASSYTARVGSEQYF
few TRBD1 TRBJ1-2 TRBV4-3 TGCGCCAGCAGCCAGACTTACCGGGACAGGACGGGCTACACCTTC CASSQTYRDRTGYTF
many TRBD2 TRBJ2-1 TRBV7-2 TGTGCCAGCAGCTTAATAGGGCTAGCGGTCTACAATGAGCAGTTCTTC CASSLIGLAVYNEQFF
few - TRBJ2-3 TRBV11-1 TGTGCCAGCAGCGAATCAGGGGATGGAGCAGATACGCAGTATTTT CASSESGDGADTQYF
- - TRBJ1-3 TRBV12-3/TRBV12-4 TGTGCCAGCAGTTTATCAGGTCCCGGCACCATATATTTT CASSLSGPGTIYF
few - TRBJ2-5 TRBV6-2/TRBV6-3 TGTGCCAGCAGTTTGGGCCCCAACAGGGCTGGAAAGACCCAGTACTTC CASSLGPNRAGKTQYF
few TRBD2 TRBJ2-1 TRBV27 TGTGCCAGCAGCTCGATACGACTAGCGGGGGACAATGAGCAGTTCTTC CASSSIRLAGDNEQFF
few - TRBJ1-2 TRBV4-1 TGCGCCAGCAGCCAAGTAGGACCCACCCGGGGTTTGAACTATGGCTACACCTTC CASSQVGPTRGLNYGYTF
- TRBD1 TRBJ1-4 TRBV4-2 TGTGCCAGCAGCCAAGATAGGACAGGGCTGGGTAAATTTAATGAAAAACTGTTTTTT CASSQDRTGLGKFNEKLFF
- TRBD1 TRBJ2-7 TRBV7-4 TGTGCCAGCAGCCCGGCCAGGGGGAACTACGAGCAGTACTTC CASSPARGNYEQYF
- TRBD2 TRBJ2-6 TRBV7-2 TGTGCCAGCAGCTTATTAGCGGGAGGGGTTGGCTCTGGGGCCAACGTCCTGACTTTC CASSLLAGGVGSGANVLTF
few - TRBJ2-7 TRBV27 TGTGCCAGCAGTTTATCAGGATGGACACCTTCCTACGAGCAGTACTTC CASSLSGWTPSYEQYF
few TRBD2 TRBJ2-7 TRBV6-5 TGTGCCAGCGGGATAGCGGGGGTGGGCGAGCAGTACTTC CASGIAGVGEQYF
many - TRBJ2-4 TRBV7-2 TGTGCCAGCAGTTCCGCAACCTGGGGCAGGGAGCCCATTCAGTACTTC CASSSATWGREPIQYF
- - TRBJ2-3 TRBV7-6 TGTGCCAGCAGCGGGCACGTGGGAGATACGCAGTATTTT CASSGHVGDTQYF
many - TRBJ2-2 TRBV28 TGTGCCAGCAAAGAGGGGCGAGGCACCGGGGAGCTGTTTTTT CASKEGRGTGELFF
few - TRBJ2-2 TRBV7-2 TGTGCCAGCAGCTTATGGGAAGTCAGGGAGCTACGGGAGCTGTTTTTT CASSLWEVRELRELFF
few - TRBJ2-7 TRBV15 TGTGCCACCAGCAGACATCTCCGGGGGAACTACTCCTACGAGCAGTACTTC CATSRHLRGNYSYEQYF
many TRBD1 TRBJ1-2 TRBV6-8 TGTGCCAGCAGCCAAGGACAGGGGCTTTTCTATGGCTACACCTTC CASSQGQGLFYGYTF
few - TRBJ2-6 TRBV28 TGTGCCAGCAGTTTAGTAGGGATAAGCTCTGGGGCCAACGTCCTGACTTTC CASSLVGISSGANVLTF
- TRBD1 TRBJ1-4 TRBV25-1 TGTGCCAGCAGTAGGCTAGGGGTAGGACAGGGAGAAAAACTGTTTTTT CASSRLGVGQGEKLFF
- - TRBJ1-1 TRBV11-2 TGTGCCAGCAGCCTATCAAGGACAGCTCGGTTTCCCACTGAAGCTTCCTTT CASSLSRTARFPTEASF
- TRBD2 TRBJ2-1 TRBV2 TGTGCCAGCAGTGAAGGGCTGCGGGGGGATGAGCAGTTCTTC CASSEGLRGDEQFF
many - TRBJ1-1 TRBV7-2 TGTGCCAGCAGCTTAGCAAGGGCCAAGGGGCGGTCTTTCTTT CASSLARAKGRSFF
few TRBD2 TRBJ2-7 TRBV28 TGTGCCAGCAGCCGTGGTAGCGGGGGGACCTTC CASSRGSGGTF
once - TRBJ2-2 TRBV5-4 TGTGCCAGCAGCTTGGAAACGGTTACCGGGGAGCTGTTTTTT CASSLETVTGELFF
- - TRBJ1-2 TRBV14 TGTGCCAGCAGCCTCTTTACAGGGAATGGCTACACCTTC CASSLFTGNGYTF
many TRBD1 TRBJ2-3 TRBV7-2 TGTGCCAGCAGCTTTCCCGGGACAGGGGGCGCCGATACGCAGTATTTT CASSFPGTGGADTQYF
few - TRBJ1-1 TRBV30 TGTGCCTGGACGAAAGGGGCATCGATGAACACTGAAGCTTTCTTT CAWTKGASMNTEAFF
- - TRBJ2-2 TRBV5-1 TGCGCCAGCAAACAAGTCGTTGTTCCGGGGGAGCTGTTTTTT CASKQVVVPGELFF
few - TRBJ2-5 TRBV7-9 TGTGCCACAGGAACAGAGACCCAGTACTTC CATGTETQYF
few - TRBJ1-1 TRBV10-3 TGTGCCATCAGTGACCAGACAGGAGTAACTGAAGCTTTCTTT CAISDQTGVTEAFF
- - TRBJ1-2 TRBV7-5 - CISVPEARPAGQGRPEYGYTF
many - TRBJ1-2 TRBV11-1 TGTGCCAGCAGCAGAGGCGACAGCTCACGAGCCTATGGCTACACCTTC CASSRGDSSRAYGYTF
- - TRBJ2-7 TRBV20-1 TGCAGTGCTAGATTCTCCGGGACATTCTCCTACGAGCAGTACTTC CSARFSGTFSYEQYF